Reported below is one TCR beta chain. The data derive from a study of CD8 T cells in ankylosing spondylitis. The CDR3 has 16 residues. The V end lost 3 bases, the J end lost 0 bases, and 14 bases lay between the germline ends. Germline CDR1 reads SGDLS; CDR2 reads YYNGEE. TCRdb ran MiXCR on the 5' RACE reads and lists one entry per CDR3 protein. The sample contains 10,000 or so distinct CDR3 sequences, under 6.5% of which appear only once. The sample comprised blood, either unsorted or a sorted T cell fraction (not recorded which). The TCR originated in a female donor with ankylosing spondylitis or in good health (not recorded which). The chain recombines TRBV9 with TRBJ2-3; D may be TRBD1 (6 bases). CDR3 sequence: CASSAEGHPSTDTQYF. CDR3 nucleotide sequence: TGTGCCAGCAGCGCAGAGGGACACCCTAGCACAGATACGCAGTATTTT.